A single sample is the source of the 21 T cell receptor beta chains below, sequenced in a study of CD8 T cells in ankylosing spondylitis. Their cognate antigens are unknown. TCRdb re-derived calls from the 5' RACE reads in MiXCR, one entry per CDR3 protein. The sample yields roughly 700,000 distinct CDR3 sequences, roughly 19% seen once. Whole-study results and caveats: A motif of under ten highly homologous TCR beta variants was seen as apparently characteristic of ankylosing spondylitis blood.

The specimen sequenced was blood, either unsorted or a sorted T cell fraction (not recorded which). These receptors originate from a male donor with ankylosing spondylitis.

This clonotype has only a few counts. The chain couples TRBV11-2 to TRBJ2-7, with D perhaps assigned TRBD1 or TRBD2 (6 bases each). V lost 2 bases and J 2 bases, leaving 13 bases between the germline ends. This CDR3 contains 15 residues. Germline loops: CDR1 SGHAT, CDR2 FQNNGV. This CDR3 reads CASSLRGDHTYEQYF. The DNA of the CDR3 is TGTGCCAGCAGCTTAAGGGGGGACCATACCTACGAGCAGTACTTC.

This clonotype appeared a few times. The gene calls are TRBV27 and TRBJ2-5; a possible D gene is TRBD2 (5 bases). V was shortened by 7 bases and J by 4 bases, with 10 bases between the two germline ends. The CDR3 covers 12 residues. Germline assignment: CDR1 MNHEY and CDR2 SMNVEV (reference sequence). CDR3 DNA sequence: TGTGCCAGCACGCTAGAGGGAGAGACCCAGTACTTC. Encoded protein: CASTLEGETQYF.

The genes are TRBV28 and TRBJ1-2, with 9 bases that match TRBD1. The germline gives CDR1 MDHEN, CDR2 SYDVKM. This CDR3 contains 15 residues. V lost 10 bases and J lost 2; bases outside the gene matches: 11. The CDR3 region is CATLRPGQGNYGYTF. The CDR3 nucleotides are TGTGCCACCCTTCGTCCGGGACAGGGAAACTATGGCTACACCTTC.

The CDR3 region has the DNA TGTGCCAGCAGCGTATCGGGGGCGGCGTACAATGAGCAGTTCTTC. Translating it yields CASSVSGAAYNEQFF. The chain recombines TRBV9 with TRBJ2-1; D might be TRBD1 or TRBD2, each matching 6 bases. Trimming stripped 1 base from V and 4 bases from J, with 12 bases between. The CDR3 runs to 15 residues. Per the germline V gene, CDR1 is SGDLS and CDR2 is YYNGEE.

The DNA for the CDR3 is TGTGCCAGCAGTCCGGGACAGCCGCATAGCAATCAGCCCCAGCATTTT. It encodes CASSPGQPHSNQPQHF. The chain combines TRBV12-3 or TRBV12-4 with TRBJ1-5; 7 positions agree with TRBD1. J gave up 0 bases and V 5 bases, and 7 bases lay outside the gene matches. The CDR3 contains 16 residues.

J is TRBJ2-2 and V is TRBV6-5; 7 positions agree with TRBD1. CDR3 length equals 16 residues. V was pared by 2 bases and J by 3 bases, with 6 bases of the junction left unmatched. CDR1 is MNHEY, CDR2 SVGAGI, per germline. The CDR3 spells CASSYPRQGDTGELFF. As DNA, the CDR3 is TGTGCCAGCAGTTACCCCCGACAGGGAGACACCGGGGAGCTGTTTTTT.

The chain is built from TRBV24-1 and TRBJ2-3; D possibly matches TRBD1 or TRBD2 (5 bases each). This CDR3 is built from 16 residues. V lost 6 bases, J lost 0 bases, and 15 bases lay in between. CDR1 and CDR2 from the germline V gene are KGHDR and SFDVKD. The DNA for the CDR3 is TGTGCCACCAGTCCACGGGGACGAACTAGCACAGATACGCAGTATTTT. This sequence encodes CATSPRGRTSTDTQYF.

The V and J genes are TRBV6-2 or TRBV6-3 and TRBJ1-5, with TRBD1 identical over 11 bases. CDR1 MNHEY and CDR2 SVGEGT come from the germline V gene. The CDR3 has 16 amino acids. After removal of 7 bases from V and 4 bases from J, the junction contained 9 bases not matched to a gene. The CDR3 here is CASNLLGTGGNQPQHF. In DNA, the CDR3 is TGTGCCAGCAATCTACTCGGGACAGGGGGTAATCAGCCCCAGCATTTT.

The genes are TRBV7-2 and TRBJ1-5; no firm D call. The CDR3 contains 13 residues. V lost 8 bases and J 3 bases, leaving 11 bases between the germline ends. Germline V gives CDR1 SGHTA, CDR2 FQGNSA. CDR3 region: CASGSRANQPQHF. CDR3 nucleotides: TGTGCCAGCGGGTCTCGTGCCAATCAGCCCCAGCATTTT. The entire variable domain, with the rest obtained from reference TRBV7-2 and TRBJ1-5, is as follows: GAGVSQSPSNKVTEKGKDVELRCDPISGHTALYWYRQSLGQGLEFLIYFQGNSAPDKSGLPSDRFSAERTGGSVSTLTIQRTQQEDSAVYLCASGSRANQPQHFGDGTRLSIL.

This rearrangement joins TRBV5-1 to TRBJ1-1; 8 bases are shared with TRBD1. Germline CDR1 is SGHRS and CDR2 is YFSETQ. V was pared by 5 bases and J by 6 bases, with 6 bases of the junction left unmatched. This CDR3 comprises 13 residues. The CDR3 sequence is CASRGQGGAEAFF. The CDR3 coding sequence is TGCGCCAGCAGAGGACAGGGTGGAGCTGAAGCTTTCTTT.

The chain joins TRBV5-1 to TRBJ2-1; the match to TRBD2 covers 8 bases. CDR3 length: 16 amino acids. Germline V gene sequence: CDR1 SGHRS, CDR2 YFSETQ. V shed 0 bases, J shed 6 bases, and the junction held 8 bases outside the gene matches. Here the CDR3 reads CASSLGLLAGTNEQFF. In DNA form, the CDR3 reads TGCGCCAGCAGCTTGGGATTATTAGCGGGGACCAATGAGCAGTTCTTC.

This clonotype has a handful of counts. This rearrangement joins TRBV7-9 to TRBJ1-2; perhaps TRBD1 as D (5 bases). Trimming took off 5 bases at V and 5 bases at J, with 12 bases between the two ends. In germline, CDR1 is SEHNR, CDR2 FQNEAQ (reference sequence). The CDR3 is made up of 13 amino acids. CDR3 nucleotide sequence: TGTGCCAGCAGCCCACAGGATATTTATGGCTACACCTTC. Translation gives CASSPQDIYGYTF.

This clonotype was seen only a few times. The CDR3 spells CASSIGSRGDEQYF. CDR3 nucleotide sequence: TGTGCCAGCAGTATAGGGTCCCGAGGGGACGAGCAGTACTTC. This chain connects TRBV28 to TRBJ2-7, with D tentatively TRBD1 or TRBD2 (5 bases each). The V and J ends lost 5 bases and 5 bases respectively, with 16 bases between them. The CDR3 is 14 amino acids. Germline V gene lookup returns CDR1 MDHEN and CDR2 SYDVKM.

This chain uses TRBV20-1 with TRBJ1-1; the D is unclear. Germline V gives CDR1 DFQATT, CDR2 SNEGSKA (reference sequence). The CDR3 spans 13 residues. V was shortened by 1 base and J by 7 bases, with 13 bases between the two germline ends. CDR3 protein: CSARGHLRHEAFF. As DNA, the CDR3 is TGCAGTGCTAGAGGGCATCTTCGGCATGAAGCTTTCTTT.

The chain couples TRBV4-1 to TRBJ1-1; D is uncertain. V lost 0 bases to trimming and J lost 0 bases, with 8 bases between them. The CDR3 extends over 15 amino acids. Looked up from germline, CDR1 is MGHRA and CDR2 is YSYEKL. The CDR3 bases are TGCGCCAGCAGCCAAGAGTACAGCCTGAACACTGAAGCTTTCTTT. Translated, it gives CASSQEYSLNTEAFF.

This clonotype has just a few counts. The rearrangement links TRBV12-3 or TRBV12-4 to TRBJ2-5; a weak D match, TRBD1 (6 bases). V lost 6 bases and J 1 base, leaving 15 bases between the germline ends. This CDR3 spans 15 amino acids. CDR3 nucleotides: TGTGCCAGCAGAGGACCGGGACATCCCCAAGAGACCCAGTACTTC. Protein sequence: CASRGPGHPQETQYF.

This clonotype was seen at least ten times. The CDR3, as DNA: TGTGCCAGCAGCGTCAGTGGTACAGACGCCCGTCGCGGTGAAAAACTGTTTTTT. Its translation: CASSVSGTDARRGEKLFF. This chain connects TRBV11-2 to TRBJ1-4; D uncertain. CDR3 length: 18 residues. Germline CDR1 and CDR2: SGHAT and FQNNGV. Trimming shortened V by 5 bases and J by 7 bases, and 26 bases separated the two germline ends.

As regards this clonotype: Being one base from a much bigger clone, this may be a read error. The rearrangement links TRBV5-6 to TRBJ1-1, with D unclear. Per the germline V gene, CDR1 is SGHDT and CDR2 is YYEEEE. V lost 2 bases, J lost 0 bases, and 5 bases lay in between. This CDR3 has 13 amino acids. The CDR3 DNA is TGTGCCAGCAGCTTTATCATGAACACTGAAGCTTTCTTT. It translates to CASSFIMNTEAFF. The full variable domain, in which reference TRBV5-6 and TRBJ1-1 provide the parts outside the CDR3, is DAGVTQSPTHLIKTRGQQVTLRCSPKSGHDTVSWYQQALGQGPQFIFQYYEEEERQRGNFPDRFSGHQFPNYSSELNVNALLLGDSALYLCASSFIMNTEAFFGQGTRLTVV.

This clonotype occurred a few times. This chain links TRBV20-1 with TRBJ2-2; TRBD1 matches at 7 bases. Germline values: CDR1 DFQATT, CDR2 SNEGSKA (reference sequence). This CDR3 region has 15 residues. V lost 0 bases to trimming and J lost 4 bases; unmatched junction nucleotides: 5. In DNA form, the CDR3 reads TGCAGTGCTAGAGATCGGTCAGGGGGCACCGGGGAGCTGTTTTTT. This sequence encodes CSARDRSGGTGELFF.

The V and J genes are TRBV18 and TRBJ1-1, with TRBD1 identical over 9 bases. Per the germline V gene, CDR1 is KGHSH and CDR2 is LQKENI. This CDR3 spans 13 amino acids. J was trimmed by 4 bases and V by 7 bases; bases with no gene match: 4. The DNA for the CDR3 is TGTGCCAGCTTACGGACAGGGGTCACTGAAGCTTTCTTT. Its protein product is CASLRTGVTEAFF.

This clonotype has more than one count but fewer than ten. The chain has TRBV5-1 and TRBJ1-1; no firm D call. CDR1 is SGHRS, CDR2 YFSETQ, per germline. This CDR3 spans 13 amino acids. V was cut by 4 bases and J by 8 bases, with 15 bases left in between. CDR3 in DNA: TGCGCCAGCAGCACCCTTGGAGGATCGGAAGCTTTCTTT. Its protein product is CASSTLGGSEAFF.